This is a list of T cell receptor beta chains from one sample in a study of blood T cell repertoires in COVID-19. Using immunoSEQ multiplex PCR, the repertoire was profiled, and TCRdb retains in-frame clones only, with some absent. The repertoire has about 220,000 clones, 70% to 85% of them found once; the top ten carry about 1.3%. Sequencing input: PBMCs or T cells enriched from blood (not recorded which). The receptor set was obtained from a woman between 35 and 50 years old with acute COVID-19. Each CDR3 is given with its conserved first and last residue. Fields, in order: J gene, clone size, D gene, V gene, CDR3 protein, CDR3 DNA. The D gene is left open where the match is weak. Not every row has a clone size; where given, it reads once, few, many or a size class.

TRBJ2-7,.,.,TRBV5-4,CASSLAKEAASSYEQYF,TGTGCCAGCAGCTTGGCCAAGGAAGCGGCGAGCTCCTACGAGCAGTACTTC
TRBJ1-5,.,.,TRBV28,CASSLSGNQPQHF,TGTGCCAGCAGTTTATCCGGTAATCAGCCCCAGCATTTT
TRBJ1-4,.,.,TRBV27,CASSFRYATNEKLFF,TGTGCCAGCAGTTTCCGTTATGCAACTAATGAAAAACTGTTTTTT
TRBJ1-1,.,.,TRBV27,CASSFSFGEAFF,TGTGCCAGCAGTTTCTCCTTCGGTGAAGCTTTCTTT
TRBJ1-1,.,.,TRBV18,CASSPFLEEAFF,TGTGCCAGCTCACCCTTCTTAGAGGAAGCTTTCTTT
TRBJ2-1,.,.,TRBV14,CASSQEDGQLRGRSYNEQFF,TGTGCCAGCAGCCAAGAAGACGGTCAGCTACGGGGGAGGTCCTACAATGAGCAGTTCTTC
TRBJ2-1,once,TRBD2,TRBV11-3,CASSLISGPYNEQFF,TGTGCCAGCAGCTTAATTAGCGGGCCGTACAATGAGCAGTTCTTC
TRBJ2-1,.,.,TRBV18,CASSPAGVAGNEQFF,TGTGCCAGCTCACCCGCGGGCGTAGCCGGCAATGAGCAGTTCTTC
TRBJ1-4,.,.,TRBV11-2,CASSPNTVGGEKLFF,TGTGCCAGCAGCCCGAACACTGTCGGGGGGGAAAAACTGTTTTTT
TRBJ1-2,.,.,TRBV5-4,CASSLANYGYTF,TGTGCCAGCAGCTTGGCGAACTATGGCTACACCTTC